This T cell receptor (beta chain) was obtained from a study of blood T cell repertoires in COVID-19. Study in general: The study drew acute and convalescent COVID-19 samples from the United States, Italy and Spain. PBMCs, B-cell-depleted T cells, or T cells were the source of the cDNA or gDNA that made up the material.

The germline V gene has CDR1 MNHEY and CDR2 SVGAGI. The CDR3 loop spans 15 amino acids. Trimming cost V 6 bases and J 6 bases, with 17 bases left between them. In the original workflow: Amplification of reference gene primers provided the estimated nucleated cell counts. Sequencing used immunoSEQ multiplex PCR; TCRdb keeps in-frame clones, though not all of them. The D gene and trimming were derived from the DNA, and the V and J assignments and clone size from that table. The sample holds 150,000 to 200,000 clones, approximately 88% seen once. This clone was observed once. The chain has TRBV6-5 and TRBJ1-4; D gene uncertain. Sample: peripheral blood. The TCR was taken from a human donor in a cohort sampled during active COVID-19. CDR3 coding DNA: TGTGCCAGCAGGGACGGACGGAGCGGCTATGAAAAACTGTTTTTT. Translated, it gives CASRDGRSGYEKLFF.